A single sample gave rise to the 7 T cell receptor beta chains below, sequenced in a study of T cell responses to AZD1222 COVID-19 vaccine. Clones were read by immunoSEQ multiplex PCR, and TCRdb kept only the in-frame ones, dropping some. This sample carries approximately 88,000 clones, around 92% of them seen once, and the ten largest clones take 5% to 5.5%. Here the sequenced sample was peripheral blood, taken on day 0 of AZD1222 vaccination. These receptors were obtained from an adult in good health.

The CDR3 DNA is TGTGCCAGCAGCTTGTACTTCCGGGCTCTAAACACAGATACGCAGTATTTT. Its protein product is CASSLYFRALNTDTQYF. The chain carries TRBV11-2 and TRBJ2-3, with unresolved D. This CDR3 spans 17 amino acids. The germline CDR1 and CDR2 sequences are SGHAT and FQNNGV. V lost 3 bases and J lost 2, with 18 bases in between.

This chain connects TRBV7-9 to TRBJ2-1, with 9 bases lining up with TRBD2. CDR1 and CDR2 (germline): SEHNR, FQNEAQ (reference sequence). V lost 5 bases and J lost 8; bases outside the gene matches: 13. The CDR3 contains 16 residues. CDR3 sequence (DNA): TGTGCCAGCAGCCCCATCGCGAGCGGGAGGCCCTATGAGCAGTTCTTC. Residues: CASSPIASGRPYEQFF. The entire variable domain, with the rest obtained from reference TRBV7-9 and TRBJ2-1, is as follows: DTGVSQNPRHKITKRGQNVTFRCDPISEHNRLYWYRQTLGQGPEFLTYFQNEAQLEKSRLLSDRFSAERPKGSFSTLEIQRTEQGDSAMYLCASSPIASGRPYEQFFGPGTRLTVL.

V usage is TRBV28 and J usage is TRBJ1-5; a weak D match, TRBD1 (5 bases). This CDR3 region has 15 residues. Germline V gives CDR1 MDHEN, CDR2 SYDVKM. The ends were cut back, 2 bases at V and 6 bases at J, with 14 bases in the middle. The CDR3 DNA reads as TGTGCCAGCAGTTTACCGGACACCCCGGGTCAGCCCCAGCATTTT. Translating gives CASSLPDTPGQPQHF. Full variable domain (missing parts from reference TRBV28 and TRBJ1-5): DVKVTQSSRYLVKRTGEKVFLECVQDMDHENMFWYRQDPGLGLRLIYFSYDVKMKEKGDIPEGYSVSREKKERFSLILESASTNQTSMYLCASSLPDTPGQPQHFGDGTRLSIL.

The chain joins TRBV28 to TRBJ2-1; D may be TRBD2 (6 bases). There are 13 residues in the CDR3. From germline, CDR1 is MDHEN and CDR2 SYDVKM. V was shortened by 8 bases and J by 2 bases, with 10 bases between the two germline ends. Here the CDR3 reads CASSEGPYNEQFF. The CDR3 DNA is TGTGCCAGCTCGGAGGGCCCCTACAATGAGCAGTTCTTC.

The chain links TRBV4-1 to TRBJ1-2; TRBD1 agrees at 10 bases. The CDR3 has 14 amino acids. Germline-derived CDR1 and CDR2 are MGHRA and YSYEKL. V lost 5 bases, J lost 7 bases, and 7 bases stayed unmatched. The CDR3 loop reads CASSIVGQGGGYTF. The CDR3 nucleotides read TGCGCCAGCAGCATCGTAGGACAGGGGGGTGGCTACACCTTC.

The chain is built from TRBV28 and TRBJ2-7; D possibly matches TRBD1 or TRBD2 (6 bases each). CDR3 length: 15 residues. CDR1 is MDHEN, CDR2 SYDVKM, per germline. V lost 6 bases and J lost 1, with 16 bases in between. CDR3 residues: CASSPPGAGSYEQYF. The CDR3 DNA reads TGTGCCAGCAGCCCCCCAGGGGCGGGATCCTACGAGCAGTACTTC.

The chain has TRBV7-9 and TRBJ2-2; D gene unclear. Between the trimmed V and J ends, which lost 1 base and 0 bases, there was a span of 6 bases. This CDR3 contains 15 residues. The germline V gene has CDR1 SEHNR and CDR2 FQNEAQ (reference sequence). The CDR3: CASSLESANTGELFF. The DNA for the CDR3 is TGTGCCAGCAGCTTAGAGTCGGCGAACACCGGGGAGCTGTTTTTT.